This T cell receptor (beta chain) emerged from a study of Graves' ophthalmopathy and Graves' hyperthyroidism. Amplification of the TCR beta CDR3 regions used RNA transcripts (as template). HTBI primers were employed in first-round RT-PCR, then a second-round multiplex PCR followed. Each CDR3 protein is one row after TCRdb ran MiXCR on the multiplex PCR reads. The table shows 350,000 to 400,000 distinct CDR3 sequences, with approximately 15% occurring only once. The diagnostic workup employed clinical symptoms, serum thyroxine, TRAb, thyroid ultrasound and orbital computed tomography. Germline V gives CDR1 KGHDR, CDR2 SFDVKD. This CDR3 is built from 16 residues. V lost 3 bases, J lost 3 bases, and 3 bases stayed unmatched.

The sample was peripheral blood. The clonotype originates from a woman under 30 with stable Graves' hyperthyroidism. The rearrangement uses TRBV24-1 and TRBJ2-1; the match to TRBD1 covers 11 bases. CDR3 bases: TGTGCCACCAGTGATCCTGGGACAGGGGGCTACAATGAGCAGTTCTTC. It encodes CATSDPGTGGYNEQFF.